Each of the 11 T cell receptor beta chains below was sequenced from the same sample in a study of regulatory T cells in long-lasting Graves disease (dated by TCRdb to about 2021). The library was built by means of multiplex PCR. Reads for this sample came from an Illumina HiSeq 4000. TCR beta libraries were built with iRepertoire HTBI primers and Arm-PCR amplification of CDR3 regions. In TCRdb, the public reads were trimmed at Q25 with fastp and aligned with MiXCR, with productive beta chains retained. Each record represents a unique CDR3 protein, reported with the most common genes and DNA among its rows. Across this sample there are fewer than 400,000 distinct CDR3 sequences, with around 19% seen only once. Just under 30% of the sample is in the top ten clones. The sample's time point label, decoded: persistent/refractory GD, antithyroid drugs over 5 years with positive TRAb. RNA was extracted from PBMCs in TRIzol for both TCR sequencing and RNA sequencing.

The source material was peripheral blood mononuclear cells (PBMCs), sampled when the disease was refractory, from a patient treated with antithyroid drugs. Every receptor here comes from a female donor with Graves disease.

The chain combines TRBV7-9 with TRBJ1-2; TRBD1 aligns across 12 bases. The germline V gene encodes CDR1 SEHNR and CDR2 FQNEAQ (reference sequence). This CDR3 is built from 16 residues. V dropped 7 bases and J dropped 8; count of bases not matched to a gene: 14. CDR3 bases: TGTGCCAGCAACGAACACCGGGACAGGGGGCCGGCGGGCTACACCTTC. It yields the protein CASNEHRDRGPAGYTF. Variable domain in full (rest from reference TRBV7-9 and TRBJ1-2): DTGVSQNPRHKITKRGQNVTFRCDPISEHNRLYWYRQTLGQGPEFLTYFQNEAQLEKSRLLSDRFSAERPKGSFSTLEIQRTEQGDSAMYLCASNEHRDRGPAGYTFGSGTRLTVV.

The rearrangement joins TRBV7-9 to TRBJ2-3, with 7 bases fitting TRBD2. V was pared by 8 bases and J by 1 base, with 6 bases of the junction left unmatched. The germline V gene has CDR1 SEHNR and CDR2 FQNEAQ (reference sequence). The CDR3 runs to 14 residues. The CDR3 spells CASQLRGGTDTQYF. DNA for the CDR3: TGTGCCAGCCAGCTTCGGGGGGGCACAGATACGCAGTATTTT.

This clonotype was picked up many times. This CDR3 reads CASSLWFTPGSNQPQHF. CDR3 nucleotide sequence: TGTGCCAGCAGTTTATGGTTCACCCCGGGCAGCAATCAGCCCCAGCATTTT. The chain joins TRBV27 to TRBJ1-5; D uncertain. V lost 1 base, J lost 1 base, and 14 bases lay in between. The CDR3 contains 17 residues. CDR1 MNHEY and CDR2 SMNVEV come from the germline V gene (reference sequence).

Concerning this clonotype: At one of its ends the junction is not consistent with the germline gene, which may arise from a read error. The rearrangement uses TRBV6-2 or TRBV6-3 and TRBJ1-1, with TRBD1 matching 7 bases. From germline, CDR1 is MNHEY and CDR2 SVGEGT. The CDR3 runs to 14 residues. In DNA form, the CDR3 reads TGTGCCAGCAGTTACGACAGGGCGAACACTGAAGCTTTATTT. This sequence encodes CASSYDRANTEALF.

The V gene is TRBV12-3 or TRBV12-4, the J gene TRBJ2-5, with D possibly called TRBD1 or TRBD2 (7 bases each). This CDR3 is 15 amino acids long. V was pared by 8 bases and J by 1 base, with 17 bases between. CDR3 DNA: TGTGCCAGCCTCAGGGGGGGACAGATCCAAGAGACCCAGTACTTC. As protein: CASLRGGQIQETQYF.

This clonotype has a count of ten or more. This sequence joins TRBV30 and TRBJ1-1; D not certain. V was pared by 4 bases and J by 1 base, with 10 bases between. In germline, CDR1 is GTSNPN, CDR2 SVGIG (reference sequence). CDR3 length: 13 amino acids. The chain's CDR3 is CAWIKAGNTEAFF. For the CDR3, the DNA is TGTGCCTGGATCAAGGCGGGGAACACTGAAGCTTTCTTT.

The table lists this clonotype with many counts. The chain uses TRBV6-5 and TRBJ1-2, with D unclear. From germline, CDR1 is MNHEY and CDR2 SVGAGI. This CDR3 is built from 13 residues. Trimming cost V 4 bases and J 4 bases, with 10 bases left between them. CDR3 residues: CASSSASLYGYTF. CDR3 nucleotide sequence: TGTGCCAGCAGTTCGGCATCACTCTATGGCTACACCTTC.

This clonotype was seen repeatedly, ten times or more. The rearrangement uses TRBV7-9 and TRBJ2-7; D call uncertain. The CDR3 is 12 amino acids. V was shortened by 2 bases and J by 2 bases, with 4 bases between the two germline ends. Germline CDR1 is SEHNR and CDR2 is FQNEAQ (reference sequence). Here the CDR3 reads CASSLIPYEQYF. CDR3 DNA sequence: TGTGCCAGCAGCTTAATTCCCTACGAGCAGTACTTC. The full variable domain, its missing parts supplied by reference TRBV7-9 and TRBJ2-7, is DTGVSQNPRHKITKRGQNVTFRCDPISEHNRLYWYRQTLGQGPEFLTYFQNEAQLEKSRLLSDRFSAERPKGSFSTLEIQRTEQGDSAMYLCASSLIPYEQYFGPGTRLTVT.

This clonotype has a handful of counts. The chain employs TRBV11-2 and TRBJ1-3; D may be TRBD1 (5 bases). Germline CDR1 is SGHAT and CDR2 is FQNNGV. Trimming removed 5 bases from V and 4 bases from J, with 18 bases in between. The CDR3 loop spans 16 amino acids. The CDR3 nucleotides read TGTGCCAGCAGCCCTTTGGGGGGGTCAGGCGGAAACACCATATATTTT. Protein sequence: CASSPLGGSGGNTIYF.

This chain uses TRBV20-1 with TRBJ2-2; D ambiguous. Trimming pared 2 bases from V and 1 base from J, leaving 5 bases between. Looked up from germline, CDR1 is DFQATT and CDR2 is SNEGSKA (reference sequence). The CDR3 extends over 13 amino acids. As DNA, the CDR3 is TGCAGTGCTAGACGTTTGAACACCGGGGAGCTGTTTTTT. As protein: CSARRLNTGELFF.

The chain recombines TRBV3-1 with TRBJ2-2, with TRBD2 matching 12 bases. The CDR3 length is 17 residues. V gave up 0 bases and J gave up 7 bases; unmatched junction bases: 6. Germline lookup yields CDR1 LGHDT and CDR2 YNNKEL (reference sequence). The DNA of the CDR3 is TGTGCCAGCAGCCAAGACCGGCTAGCGGGAGGGGGCGGGGAGCTGTTTTTT. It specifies CASSQDRLAGGGGELFF.